Reported below is one T cell receptor (beta chain). There is no known antigen for this receptor. Nothing much larger sits one base from this clone, and base qualities are not available. The data derive from a study of a mutant IDH1 vaccine in newly diagnosed glioma listed by TCRdb under 2021. Broadly, across the study: Eight vaccinations were administered to patients in weeks 1, 3, 5, 7, 11, 15, 19 and 23, corresponding to visits V03 through V10. Six visits were used for peripheral blood collection: V03 (baseline), V05, V07, V10, V12 and V13. Of the approximately 35 treated patients, approximately 62% were male and 37.5% were female, and the mean age was approximately 37 years. Vaccination was initiated 4-6 weeks after radiotherapy alone, or concurrently with temozolomide cycles in the chemotherapy-containing groups. Prior to enrollment, patients had been given standard therapy consisting of radiotherapy alone, temozolomide alone, or radiochemotherapy with temozolomide, with the combination given to most patients. For exploratory analyses, some 24 treated patients had longitudinal TCRB deep sequencing done wherever samples were available. Beyond this particular receptor, the publication reports: Pseudoprogression appeared unrelated to alterations in the top peripheral T cell clonotypes detected by TCRB sequencing. PBMC samples for TCRB deep sequencing were selected based on availability. Immune responses induced by the vaccine were seen in 90% to 95% of patients across multiple MHC alleles. The authors noted that analyses of patient blood samples could not be reproduced because of sample limitations.

Library prep was done by the immunoSEQ multiplex PCR assay. Rearranged TCR beta chain sequences were amplified using the hsTCRB Kit according to the manufacturer's protocol. TCRB libraries were sequenced on an Illumina MiSeq. As for the authors' bioinformatics: Demultiplexing, trimming and gene mapping were performed with the kit vendor's proprietary platform. TCRdb carries this immuneACCESS record with in-frame sequences only. Its versions omit some clonotypes, under half of them owing to an unresolved V gene in the studies checked, with the rest unexplained. From that table come the V and J calls and clone size; the DNA was used to work out D and trimming. This sample is represented by tens of thousands of clones; 85% to 90% of them were singletons. The biggest ten clones account for roughly 0.81% of the sample. In light of the paper, this sample's time point label describes: week 23, last vaccination. A 20-mer mutant IDH1 peptide at 300 micrograms in Montanide made up each vaccine dose, which was injected subcutaneously together with topical imiquimod. All donors had newly diagnosed IDH1-mutant astrocytomas of WHO grade 3 or 4 that showed loss of nuclear ATRX. The samples were drawn from NOA16, a multicentre, single-arm, open-label phase I trial in Germany that tested a mutant IDH1 peptide vaccine in humans for the first time. Genomic DNA for TCRB sequencing was isolated from EDTA blood with the DNeasy Blood and Tissue Kit.

Relative to germline, V is missing 6 bases and J is missing 4 bases, with 5 bases of the junction outside any gene match. CDR1 MDHEN and CDR2 SYDVKM were looked up in the germline V gene. CDR3 length: 15 amino acids, cysteine to phenylalanine. Only the CDR3 DNA stays, 45 bases, in frame from base 1. The TCR originated in a woman aged 50 to 65 with glioma. The chain employs TRBV28 and TRBJ2-2; 10 junctional bases match TRBD1. This specimen consisted of PBMCs, obtained from a glioma patient whose treatment included an IDH1 peptide vaccine. In nucleotide form, the sequence is TGTGCCAGCAGACCTGGGACAGGGGCCACCGGGGAGCTGTTTTTT. It codes for CASRPGTGATGELFF.